The rows below give T cell receptor beta chains drawn from one sample of a study of control samples from healthy donors and cancer patients. Only in-frame clones appear in the TCRdb table, and some are missing; sequencing was by immunoSEQ multiplex PCR. The repertoire holds tens of thousands of clones, with 85% as singletons. Input material: blood. These receptors were obtained from a man between 35 and 55 years old in good health. CDR3s include the opening cysteine and the closing phenylalanine or tryptophan. The D gene is left open where the match is weak. Where a row states a size, it is once, few, many or the class of an expanded clone; other rows omit it.

>.|.|TRBJ2-7|TRBV11-3
TGTGCCAGCACCGGACGGACGAGCTCCTACGAGCAGTACTTC
CASTGRTSSYEQYF
>.|.|TRBJ2-5|TRBV7-2
TGTGCCAGCAGCCCCCCAGGGGAGACCCAGTACTTC
CASSPPGETQYF
>.|.|TRBJ2-3|TRBV6-4
TGTGCCAGCAGTGACTCCGACACAGATACGCAGTATTTT
CASSDSDTDTQYF
>TRBD1|.|TRBJ1-4|TRBV6-1
TGTGCCAGCAGTAGGACAGGCGGGGAAAAACTGTTTTTT
CASSRTGGEKLFF
>TRBD1|.|TRBJ2-3|TRBV18
TGTGCCAGCTCCCACCAAGGAGGCGAGGTGACAGGGTTGTATGATACGCAGTATTTT
CASSHQGGEVTGLYDTQYF
>.|.|TRBJ1-2|TRBV7-9
TGTGCCAGCAGCTTAGGCACCAAAAACTATGGCTACACCTTC
CASSLGTKNYGYTF
>TRBD1|.|TRBJ1-3|TRBV3-1/TRBV3-2
TGTGCCAGCACCACAGGAACAGGGGGCGGTGGAAACACCATATATTTT
CASTTGTGGGGNTIYF
>.|.|TRBJ1-5|TRBV19
TGTGCCAGTAGTATTTTTATAGGGGACCCTTTGAGGACCAATCAGCCCCAGCATTTT
CASSIFIGDPLRTNQPQHF
>.|few|TRBJ2-7|TRBV29-1
TGCAGCGTTGACGGAAGCGGATCTGTTGGCGAGCAGTACTTC
CSVDGSGSVGEQYF
>.|.|TRBJ2-7|TRBV19
TGTGCCAGTAGTTCCCGGGGACTCTTGCCGTACGAGCAGTACTTC
CASSSRGLLPYEQYF
>.|.|TRBJ1-1|TRBV2
TGTGCCAGCACTTTATTCGGGGGAAACACTGAAGCTTTCTTT
CASTLFGGNTEAFF
>.|.|TRBJ1-1|TRBV6-5
TGTGCCAGCAGTTACCGGGGGGCATTTAACACTGAAGCTTTCTTT
CASSYRGAFNTEAFF
>.|.|TRBJ2-1|TRBV7-2
TGTGCCAGCAGATCTAGGGTGGATGAGCAGTTCTTC
CASRSRVDEQFF
>TRBD2|.|TRBJ2-3|TRBV5-1
TGCGCCAGCAGCTTGAAATCTAGCGGGACACAAGATACGCAGTATTTT
CASSLKSSGTQDTQYF
>.|once|TRBJ1-6|TRBV2
TGTGCCAGCAGTGACCCTTCACCCCTCCACTTT
CASSDPSPLHF
>TRBD1|.|TRBJ1-4|TRBV5-1
TGCGCCAGCAGCACGTCGACAGGGGGCGCTTACGAAAAACTGTTTTTT
CASSTSTGGAYEKLFF
>.|few|TRBJ1-2|TRBV29-1
TGCAGCGTTGGCGGACCGAGCAACTATGGCTACACCTTC
CSVGGPSNYGYTF
>TRBD2|.|TRBJ2-7|TRBV30
TGTGCCTATGGACTAGTCTACGAGCAGTACTTC
CAYGLVYEQYF
>.|.|TRBJ2-2|TRBV19
TGTGCCAGTAGACCGAGGAACACCGGGGAGCTGTTTTTT
CASRPRNTGELFF
>TRBD1|.|TRBJ1-2|TRBV12-3/TRBV12-4
TGTGCCAGCACCCCCACAGGGGGCGCTGGCTACACCTTC
CASTPTGGAGYTF
>.|.|TRBJ1-1|TRBV7-3
TGTGCCAGCAGCCCCAGTTTGAACACTGAAGCTTTCTTT
CASSPSLNTEAFF
>.|.|TRBJ1-1|TRBV27
TGTGCCAGCTCCCGGAATGCATATAACACTGAAGCTTTCTTT
CASSRNAYNTEAFF
>.|.|TRBJ1-1|TRBV29-1
TGCAGTGGCGCTTGGCCGGGCAACACTGAAGCTTTCTTT
CSGAWPGNTEAFF
>.|.|TRBJ2-7|TRBV6-5
TGTGCCAGCAGTAACGCGGGACAGCATGCCTACGAGCAGTACTTC
CASSNAGQHAYEQYF
>.|.|TRBJ2-1|TRBV28
TGTGCCAGCAGTCTACGACAAGAGCAGTTCTTC
CASSLRQEQFF
>TRBD1|.|TRBJ1-5|TRBV6-6
TGTGCCAGCAGTCCCCAGGACAGGGCACGCCAGCCCCAGCATTTT
CASSPQDRARQPQHF
>TRBD2|.|TRBJ2-1|TRBV4-3
TGCGCCAGCAGCCAAGATCTTCTAGCGGGAGGTTTTGAGAATGAGCAGTTCTTC
CASSQDLLAGGFENEQFF
>.|.|TRBJ1-1|TRBV28
TGTGCCAGCAGGGCCAGGGTCAGCACTGAAGCTTTCTTT
CASRARVSTEAFF
>.|.|TRBJ2-2|TRBV28
TGTGCCAGCCACTCCAACACCAGGGGAATGGCCGGGGAGCTGTTTTTT
CASHSNTRGMAGELFF
>.|.|TRBJ1-5|TRBV19
TGTGCCAGTAGTATCTTAGTTGGTCAGCCCCAGCATTTT
CASSILVGQPQHF
>.|.|TRBJ1-3|TRBV7-2
TGTGCCAGCAGCCAGCGGGGTGTCACTCACTCTGGAAACACCATATATTTT
CASSQRGVTHSGNTIYF
>.|.|TRBJ1-5|TRBV7-8
TGTGCCAGCAGCTTAGCAGGGGGGGGTGATCAGCCCCAGCATTTT
CASSLAGGGDQPQHF
>.|.|TRBJ1-2|TRBV19
TGTGCCAGTAGTATTGGCGCGAACTATGGCTACACCTTC
CASSIGANYGYTF
>TRBD2|.|TRBJ2-5|TRBV7-7
TGTGCCAGCAGCCAAGGACTAGCGGGGAGCAACCAAGAGACCCAGTACTTC
CASSQGLAGSNQETQYF
>.|.|TRBJ2-2|TRBV7-3
TGTGCCAGCAGCTTAACCGTACCAACCGGGGAGCTGTTTTTT
CASSLTVPTGELFF
>.|.|TRBJ2-7|TRBV6-6
TGTGCCAGCAGATCCTCCGGGACACAAAACTCCTACGAGCAGTACTTC
CASRSSGTQNSYEQYF
>.|.|TRBJ1-2|TRBV6-1
TGTGCCAGCAGTGAAGGCAGGGGCTATGGCTACACCTTC
CASSEGRGYGYTF
>.|.|TRBJ2-6|TRBV7-2
TGTGCCAGCAGCTTAGCGTTTCAGGGTCCAGGGGCCAACGTCCTGACTTTC
CASSLAFQGPGANVLTF
>TRBD2|.|TRBJ2-5|TRBV5-1
TGCGCCAGCAGCCCGTTGAGGCAGACTTGGCGGGGGGCCCAAGAGACCCAGTACTTC
CASSPLRQTWRGAQETQYF
>TRBD1|.|TRBJ1-1|TRBV7-2
TGTGCCAGCAGCTCTAGCATATTACAGGGGGCGCAGGGGCAAGCTTTCTTT
CASSSSILQGAQGQAFF
>.|few|TRBJ1-2|TRBV7-9
TGTGCCAGCAGCCAAGAGCGCCCTTCATATGGCTACACCTTC
CASSQERPSYGYTF
>TRBD1|.|TRBJ1-1|TRBV30
TGTGCCTGGAGGAGTGGACAGGTGTCTGAAGCTTTCTTT
CAWRSGQVSEAFF